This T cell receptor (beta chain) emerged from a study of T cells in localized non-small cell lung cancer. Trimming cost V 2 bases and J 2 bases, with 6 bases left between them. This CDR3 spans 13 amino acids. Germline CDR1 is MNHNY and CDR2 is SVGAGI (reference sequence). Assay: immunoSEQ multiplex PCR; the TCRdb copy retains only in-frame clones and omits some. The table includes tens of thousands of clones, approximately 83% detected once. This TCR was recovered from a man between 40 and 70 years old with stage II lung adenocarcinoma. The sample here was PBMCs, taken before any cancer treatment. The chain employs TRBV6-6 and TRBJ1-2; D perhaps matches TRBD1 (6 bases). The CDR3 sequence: CASSYGQNYGYTF. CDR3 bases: TGTGCCAGCAGTTACGGACAGAACTATGGCTACACCTTC.